A single sample gave rise to the 16 T cell receptor beta chains below, sequenced in a study of blood T cells in healthy people across ages. Primers used in a second PCR of roughly 6 to 11 cycles were a sample-barcoded 5' primer and a J-beta primer mix. TCRdb redid the calling of the 5' RACE reads with MiXCR, one entry per CDR3 protein. This table has about 1.5 million distinct CDR3 sequences, 42% appearing once. Input material: blood. Receptor source: a woman between 18 and 29 years old in good health.

The chain recombines TRBV6-5 with TRBJ2-1; 12 bases map to TRBD1. Looked up from germline, CDR1 is MNHEY and CDR2 is SVGAGI. The CDR3 is 17 amino acids. Trimming took 4 bases from V and 2 from J; bases not matched to a gene: 6. The CDR3: CASSWGQGAQTYNEQFF. The DNA for the CDR3 is TGTGCCAGCAGTTGGGGACAGGGGGCGCAAACCTACAATGAGCAGTTCTTC.

The chain employs TRBV29-1 and TRBJ2-5, with D perhaps matching TRBD2 (6 bases). Looked up from germline, CDR1 is SQVTM and CDR2 is ANQGSEA. V was clipped by 6 bases and J by 0 bases, with 11 bases between them. The CDR3 is made up of 13 amino acids. CDR3 region: CSVNGGNQETQYF. CDR3 coding DNA: TGCAGCGTGAATGGGGGGAACCAAGAGACCCAGTACTTC.

The V and J genes are TRBV6-5 and TRBJ1-1; 7 bases agree with TRBD1. This CDR3 region has 13 residues. Germline CDR1 reads MNHEY; CDR2 reads SVGAGI. Losses at the gene ends were 6 bases for V and 9 bases for J; bases not matched to a gene: 10. The CDR3 DNA follows: TGTGCCAGCAGCCTCTCCCAGGGGGGAAAAGCTTTCTTT. Its protein product is CASSLSQGGKAFF.

The table lists this clonotype with a few counts. This chain connects TRBV7-2 to TRBJ1-2; D gene unclear. In germline, CDR1 is SGHTA, CDR2 FQGNSA. The CDR3 length is 14 residues. V lost 1 base and J 6 bases, leaving 12 bases between the germline ends. The CDR3 sequence is CASSLGAVGNGYTF. The CDR3 region has the DNA TGTGCCAGCAGCTTAGGGGCCGTCGGTAATGGCTACACCTTC.

The V and J genes are TRBV20-1 and TRBJ2-2, with 15 bases fitting TRBD2. This CDR3 has 18 residues. V trimming: 3 bases; J trimming: 0 bases; junction bases outside the gene matches: 5. Germline CDR1 and CDR2: DFQATT and SNEGSKA (reference sequence). The CDR3 reads CSASGLAGGKSNTGELFF. The CDR3 DNA reads as TGCAGTGCTAGTGGACTAGCGGGGGGGAAATCGAACACCGGGGAGCTGTTTTTT.

This clonotype was recorded a few times. The gene calls are TRBV20-1 and TRBJ2-3; 12 bases match TRBD2. CDR1 and CDR2 from the germline V gene are DFQATT and SNEGSKA (reference sequence). The V and J ends lost 3 bases and 7 bases, in that order; junction bases with no gene match: 8. This CDR3 has 15 amino acids. For the CDR3, the DNA is TGCAGTGCTAGCTCCCCTAGCGGGGGGGTAAATACGCAGTATTTT. It specifies CSASSPSGGVNTQYF.

V usage is TRBV20-1 and J usage is TRBJ2-7; TRBD1 is a possible D gene (6 bases). CDR3 length equals 13 residues. V gave up 8 bases and J gave up 0 bases, with 14 bases separating them. Germline assignment: CDR1 DFQATT and CDR2 SNEGSKA (reference sequence). The CDR3 is CSTNGQSSYEQYF. CDR3 nucleotides: TGCAGTACTAACGGACAGAGCTCCTACGAGCAGTACTTC.

To note about this clonotype: The germline gene is not matched at one end of the junction; a read error may be the cause. The chain links TRBV20-1 to TRBJ2-5, with 9 bases aligning to TRBD2. Germline V lookup: CDR1 DFQATT, CDR2 SNEGSKA (reference sequence). The CDR3 loop spans 16 amino acids. The CDR3 sequence is CSARDSSGGTQETQYF. The CDR3 DNA is TGCAGTGCTAGAGATAGTAGCGGGGGAACACAAGAGACCCAGTACTTT.

There are a few counts of this clonotype. V and J are TRBV7-9 and TRBJ2-5; TRBD1 is a possible D gene (6 bases). V was cut by 6 bases and J by 7 bases, with 21 bases left in between. The CDR3 spans 15 residues. Germline V gene sequence: CDR1 SEHNR, CDR2 FQNEAQ (reference sequence). CDR3 sequence: CASSRGQSLRWTQYF. The CDR3 nucleotides are TGTGCCAGCAGTCGCGGACAGAGCTTGCGGTGGACCCAGTACTTC.

This clonotype was counted between two and nine times. The genes are TRBV14 and TRBJ1-6, with D perhaps TRBD1 (5 bases). Germline V gives CDR1 SGHDN, CDR2 FVKESK. This CDR3 contains 14 residues. The ends were cut back, 4 bases at V and 6 bases at J, with 10 bases in the middle. CDR3 nucleotide sequence: TGTGCCAGCAGCCCGACAAGGGGTAATTCACCCCTCCACTTT. Translated, it gives CASSPTRGNSPLHF.

The table lists this clonotype with a few counts. The V and J genes are TRBV18 and TRBJ2-7; TRBD1 aligns across 8 bases. The CDR3 is 15 amino acids. Germline loops: CDR1 KGHSH, CDR2 LQKENI. V shed 3 bases, J shed 4 bases, and the junction held 8 bases outside the gene matches. Here the CDR3 reads CASSPRDRKIYEQYF. The CDR3 DNA reads TGTGCCAGCTCACCGAGGGACAGGAAAATTTACGAGCAGTACTTC.

CDR3 protein: CASSGQGGSGELFF. The CDR3 region has the DNA TGTGCCAGCAGCGGACAAGGGGGATCTGGGGAGCTGTTTTTT. This sequence joins TRBV7-2 and TRBJ2-2; D perhaps matches TRBD1 (6 bases). There are 14 residues in the CDR3. Deletions cut 5 bases from V and 8 bases from J, with 15 bases between. CDR1 and CDR2 from the germline V gene are SGHTA and FQGNSA. The variable domain in full, with the rest retrieved from reference TRBV7-2 and TRBJ2-2, is GAGVSQSPSNKVTEKGKDVELRCDPISGHTALYWYRQSLGQGLEFLIYFQGNSAPDKSGLPSDRFSAERTGGSVSTLTIQRTQQEDSAVYLCASSGQGGSGELFFGEGSRLTVL.

This clonotype showed up just once. The chain carries TRBV5-1 and TRBJ2-1; the match to TRBD2 covers 11 bases. There are 18 residues in the CDR3. V was pared by 3 bases and J by 1 base, with 9 bases of the junction left unmatched. CDR1 and CDR2 (germline): SGHRS, YFSETQ. DNA of the CDR3: TGCGCCAGCAGCTCGCTAGCGGGGGGTGCCACTTCCTACAATGAGCAGTTCTTC. This codes for CASSSLAGGATSYNEQFF.

This clonotype was picked up a small number of times. The chain joins TRBV20-1 to TRBJ1-1, with D uncertain. The CDR3 contains 13 residues. Germline CDR1 reads DFQATT; CDR2 reads SNEGSKA (reference sequence). Trimming took 6 bases from V and 2 from J, leaving 13 bases between them. CDR3 DNA: TGCAGTGCCCGCTTCCAGCCCAACACTGAAGCTTTCTTT. Encoded protein: CSARFQPNTEAFF.

The chain is built from TRBV5-1 and TRBJ2-5, with 8 bases matching TRBD2. The germline CDR1 and CDR2 sequences are SGHRS and YFSETQ. Germline trimming cut 4 bases from V and 0 bases from J; bases unmatched to any gene: 5. The CDR3 is 15 residues long. The CDR3 nucleotides read TGCGCCAGCAGCGTGGCGGGGGGAAACCAAGAGACCCAGTACTTC. It is translated as CASSVAGGNQETQYF.

J is TRBJ1-2 and V is TRBV7-2; 7 bases are a match to TRBD1. J gave up 4 bases and V 0 bases, and 5 bases lay outside the gene matches. CDR1 is SGHTA and CDR2 is FQGNSA in the germline V gene. The CDR3 has 15 amino acids. Written as DNA, the CDR3 is TGTGCCAGCAGCTTAGCGCTGACAGGGATCTATGGCTACACCTTC. Translation: CASSLALTGIYGYTF.